The clone carrying this TCR beta chain turned up a few times. This CDR3 region has 11 residues. The germline V gene has CDR1 MDHEN and CDR2 SYDVKM. Trimming took off 4 bases at V and 8 bases at J, with 8 bases between the two ends. Using immunoSEQ multiplex PCR, the repertoire was profiled, and TCRdb retains in-frame clones only, with some absent. The sample contains under 60,000 clones, 80% to 85% of which appear only once. The data were taken from a study of blood T cell repertoires in COVID-19. Study background: COVID-19 samples from acute and convalescent phases originated in the United States, Italy and Spain.

This TCR was sampled from a man between 65 and 80 years old with acute or convalescent COVID-19. Sequences were obtained from peripheral blood. This rearrangement joins TRBV28 to TRBJ1-2; D is undetermined. The chain's CDR3 is CASSYHGGYTF. CDR3 nucleotides: TGTGCCAGCAGTTACCACGGGGGCTACACCTTC.